This paragraph covers one TCR beta chain sequence. These data are taken from a study of blood T cell repertoires in COVID-19. Study-wide background: Samples taken during acute and convalescent COVID-19 were collected in the United States, Italy and Spain.

Clones were sequenced by immunoSEQ multiplex PCR, and TCRdb holds only the in-frame ones, with some missing. The table includes some 300,000 clones, 86% detected once. The CDR3 loop spans 15 amino acids. Deletions cut 1 base from V and 1 base from J, with 10 bases between. Germline V CDR1 and CDR2: SGHDN, FVKESK. Allocation to cohorts depended on clinical history reported by the participants. The sequence derives from a man under 40 who had recovered from COVID-19. V is TRBV14 and J is TRBJ1-1, with D possibly TRBD1 on 6 matching bases. Sequencing used PBMCs or T cells enriched from blood (not recorded which). The CDR3: CASSQVDRKNTEAFF. CDR3 nucleotides: TGTGCCAGCAGCCAAGTTGACAGGAAGAACACTGAAGCTTTCTTT. The full variable domain, completed using reference TRBV14 and TRBJ1-1, is EAGVTQFPSHSVIEKGQTVTLRCDPISGHDNLYWYRRVMGKEIKFLLHFVKESKQDESGMPNNRFLAERTGGTYSTLKVQPAELEDSGVYFCASSQVDRKNTEAFFGQGTRLTVV.